Listed below are T cell receptor beta chains from one sample, sequenced in a study of cytomegalovirus exposure and HLA in healthy donors. This table comes from immunoSEQ multiplex PCR, and its TCRdb copy is limited to in-frame clones, with some not included. Among about 250,000 clones, about 87% were seen once, and the ten largest hold less than 3%. The sequenced sample consisted of PBMCs. These receptors were obtained from a man younger than 30 in good health and CMV-seronegative. Both conserved end residues are part of each CDR3. D genes are given only for firm matches. Size is omitted from some rows. Given values are once, few, many or a class for expanded clones.

j_call: TRBJ2-1; cdr3_length: 16; v_call: TRBV28; d_call: .; clone_size: .; cdr3_nt: TGTGCCAGCAGGCCCCGGCGGGGTCCCTCTTACAATGAGCAGTTCTTC; cdr3_aa: CASRPRRGPSYNEQFF
j_call: TRBJ2-3; cdr3_length: 13; v_call: TRBV28; d_call: .; clone_size: .; cdr3_nt: TGTGCCAGCAGTATCCTTCCTGGCGATACGCAGTATTTT; cdr3_aa: CASSILPGDTQYF
j_call: TRBJ1-1; cdr3_length: 14; v_call: TRBV2; d_call: .; clone_size: .; cdr3_nt: TGTGCCAGCAGGGCTGACAGGCTGAACACTGAAGCTTTCTTT; cdr3_aa: CASRADRLNTEAFF
j_call: TRBJ1-4; cdr3_length: 13; v_call: TRBV29-1; d_call: TRBD1; clone_size: .; cdr3_nt: TGCAGCGTTGAGGACAGGGGGAGGGAAAAACTGTTTTTT; cdr3_aa: CSVEDRGREKLFF
j_call: TRBJ2-7; cdr3_length: 13; v_call: TRBV10-3; d_call: .; clone_size: .; cdr3_nt: TGTGCCATCAGGGACGAAGGGGTTTACGAGCAGTACTTC; cdr3_aa: CAIRDEGVYEQYF
j_call: TRBJ1-2; cdr3_length: 14; v_call: TRBV21-1; d_call: .; clone_size: once; cdr3_nt: TGTGCCAGCAGCAAAGCGGGCAGGGTGAGTGGCTACACCTTC; cdr3_aa: CASSKAGRVSGYTF
j_call: TRBJ2-1; cdr3_length: 15; v_call: TRBV5-1; d_call: .; clone_size: once; cdr3_nt: TGCGCCAGCAGCTTGGTGGACACTACCTACAATGAGCAGTTCTTC; cdr3_aa: CASSLVDTTYNEQFF
j_call: TRBJ2-4; cdr3_length: 13; v_call: TRBV5-6; d_call: TRBD1; clone_size: .; cdr3_nt: TGTGCCAGCAGCCCGGGACAGGTGAACATTCAGTACTTC; cdr3_aa: CASSPGQVNIQYF
j_call: TRBJ2-7; cdr3_length: 13; v_call: TRBV6-1; d_call: .; clone_size: .; cdr3_nt: TGTGCCAGCAGTGCTCAGAACTCCTACGAGCAGTACTTC; cdr3_aa: CASSAQNSYEQYF
j_call: TRBJ2-3; cdr3_length: 14; v_call: TRBV6-1; d_call: .; clone_size: .; cdr3_nt: TGTGCCAGCAGACTAGCAGCTAGCACAGATACGCAGTATTTT; cdr3_aa: CASRLAASTDTQYF
j_call: TRBJ2-7; cdr3_length: 14; v_call: TRBV6-1; d_call: .; clone_size: once; cdr3_nt: TGTGCCAGCAAAGAACGTAGACAGGCCTACGAGCAGTACTTC; cdr3_aa: CASKERRQAYEQYF
j_call: TRBJ2-2; cdr3_length: 18; v_call: TRBV5-6; d_call: TRBD2; clone_size: .; cdr3_nt: TGTGCCAGCAGCCCATTGACTAGCGGGGGGGCGAACACCGGGGAGCTGTTTTTT; cdr3_aa: CASSPLTSGGANTGELFF
j_call: TRBJ1-3; cdr3_length: 13; v_call: TRBV27; d_call: .; clone_size: .; cdr3_nt: TGTGCCAGCAGTTTGGGAGCTGGAAACACCATATATTTT; cdr3_aa: CASSLGAGNTIYF
j_call: TRBJ2-1; cdr3_length: 16; v_call: TRBV9; d_call: TRBD2; clone_size: .; cdr3_nt: TGTGCCAGCAGCGTAGATGGAGCGGGGGAATCCAATGAGCAGTTCTTC; cdr3_aa: CASSVDGAGESNEQFF
j_call: TRBJ2-5; cdr3_length: 16; v_call: TRBV4-3; d_call: TRBD2; clone_size: .; cdr3_nt: TGCGCCAGCAGCCAAGGACTAGCGGACCAGCAAGAGACCCAGTACTTC; cdr3_aa: CASSQGLADQQETQYF
j_call: TRBJ2-7; cdr3_length: 14; v_call: TRBV27; d_call: .; clone_size: .; cdr3_nt: TGTGCCAGCTCAACCTACGGGGTCGTTTCCGAGCAGTACTTC; cdr3_aa: CASSTYGVVSEQYF
j_call: TRBJ2-7; cdr3_length: 13; v_call: TRBV28; d_call: .; clone_size: .; cdr3_nt: TGTGCCAGCAGTTTAGCGGAGGCTTCCGAGCAGTACTTC; cdr3_aa: CASSLAEASEQYF
j_call: TRBJ2-7; cdr3_length: 15; v_call: TRBV6-5; d_call: TRBD2; clone_size: .; cdr3_nt: TGTGCCAGCAGTCCCCGACTAGCGGGAGGGCCTGAGCAGTACTTC; cdr3_aa: CASSPRLAGGPEQYF
j_call: TRBJ1-2; cdr3_length: 12; v_call: TRBV28; d_call: .; clone_size: .; cdr3_nt: TGTGCCAGCACCCCCCGCGGGGCTGGCTACACCTTC; cdr3_aa: CASTPRGAGYTF
j_call: TRBJ1-2; cdr3_length: 15; v_call: TRBV7-8; d_call: TRBD1; clone_size: .; cdr3_nt: TGTGCCAGCAGCCGGGGACAGGGTATTTTCTATGGCTACACCTTC; cdr3_aa: CASSRGQGIFYGYTF
j_call: TRBJ2-2; cdr3_length: 15; v_call: TRBV18; d_call: .; clone_size: .; cdr3_nt: TGTGCCAGCTCACCCGGACACTCGAACACCGGGGAGCTGTTTTTT; cdr3_aa: CASSPGHSNTGELFF
j_call: TRBJ2-3; cdr3_length: 14; v_call: TRBV10-2; d_call: .; clone_size: .; cdr3_nt: TGCGCCAGCAGTCAGGGACTTCGCACAGATACGCAGTATTTT; cdr3_aa: CASSQGLRTDTQYF
j_call: TRBJ2-7; cdr3_length: 15; v_call: TRBV15; d_call: .; clone_size: .; cdr3_nt: TGTGCCACCAGCAGCGTAGAGGGCCCAACCTACGAGCAGTACTTC; cdr3_aa: CATSSVEGPTYEQYF
j_call: TRBJ2-5; cdr3_length: 15; v_call: TRBV5-1; d_call: TRBD2; clone_size: .; cdr3_nt: TGCGCCAGCATTGAATTAGCGGGGGGCACACAGACCCAGTACTTC; cdr3_aa: CASIELAGGTQTQYF
j_call: TRBJ2-7; cdr3_length: 14; v_call: TRBV6-5; d_call: TRBD2; clone_size: .; cdr3_nt: TGTGCCAGCAGTTATGGGACTAGCGGCTACGAGCAGTACTTC; cdr3_aa: CASSYGTSGYEQYF
j_call: TRBJ2-2; cdr3_length: 14; v_call: TRBV2; d_call: .; clone_size: .; cdr3_nt: TGTGCCAGCTTGGGGGCGCAAGGCACCGGGGAGCTGTTTTTT; cdr3_aa: CASLGAQGTGELFF
j_call: TRBJ2-1; cdr3_length: 16; v_call: TRBV29-1; d_call: TRBD2; clone_size: once; cdr3_nt: TGCAGCGCCGGAGGTAGCGGGGGGTCCTCCTACAATGAGCAGTTCTTC; cdr3_aa: CSAGGSGGSSYNEQFF
j_call: TRBJ2-1; cdr3_length: 14; v_call: TRBV7-2; d_call: .; clone_size: .; cdr3_nt: TGTGCCAGCAGCCCCTACGGGACTTCCAATGAGCAGTTCTTC; cdr3_aa: CASSPYGTSNEQFF
j_call: TRBJ2-7; cdr3_length: 15; v_call: TRBV5-8; d_call: .; clone_size: few; cdr3_nt: TGTGCCAGCAGCTTGGGACAGGGACTTACCTACGAGCAGTACTTC; cdr3_aa: CASSLGQGLTYEQYF
j_call: TRBJ1-2; cdr3_length: 15; v_call: TRBV6-5; d_call: .; clone_size: .; cdr3_nt: TGTGCCAGCAGTCTCCAGGGACATTCAGGCACCGGCTACACCTTC; cdr3_aa: CASSLQGHSGTGYTF
j_call: TRBJ2-3; cdr3_length: 15; v_call: TRBV7-8; d_call: .; clone_size: .; cdr3_nt: TGTGCCAGCAGCCTCTTAGTGGGAGGCACAGATACGCAGTATTTT; cdr3_aa: CASSLLVGGTDTQYF
j_call: TRBJ2-3; cdr3_length: 14; v_call: TRBV29-1; d_call: .; clone_size: .; cdr3_nt: TGCAGCGTTGTAAGCGGACCTAGCACAGATACGCAGTATTTT; cdr3_aa: CSVVSGPSTDTQYF
j_call: TRBJ1-1; cdr3_length: 16; v_call: TRBV15; d_call: .; clone_size: .; cdr3_nt: TGTGCCACCAGCAGAGCAAGAGGGTCTGGATACACTGAAGCTTTCTTT; cdr3_aa: CATSRARGSGYTEAFF
j_call: TRBJ2-1; cdr3_length: 14; v_call: TRBV6-5; d_call: TRBD1; clone_size: few; cdr3_nt: TGTGCCAGCATTCGGGACAGGGCGGGAAATGAGCAGTTCTTC; cdr3_aa: CASIRDRAGNEQFF
j_call: TRBJ2-7; cdr3_length: 11; v_call: TRBV29-1; d_call: TRBD2; clone_size: .; cdr3_nt: TGCAGCCCGGGAGGCTCCTACGAGCAGTACTTC; cdr3_aa: CSPGGSYEQYF
j_call: TRBJ2-7; cdr3_length: 14; v_call: TRBV6-1; d_call: .; clone_size: .; cdr3_nt: TGTGCCAGCAGTGAATCGGGACTCTCGGGGGAGCAGTACTTC; cdr3_aa: CASSESGLSGEQYF
j_call: TRBJ2-7; cdr3_length: 15; v_call: TRBV15; d_call: .; clone_size: .; cdr3_nt: TGTGCCACCAGCAGGGGTGTGACGGGTCCTACGGAGCAGTACTTC; cdr3_aa: CATSRGVTGPTEQYF
j_call: TRBJ2-5; cdr3_length: 15; v_call: TRBV5-1; d_call: TRBD1; clone_size: .; cdr3_nt: TGCGCCAGCAGCGACCCGACAGGGGGCGCGGAGACCCAGTACTTC; cdr3_aa: CASSDPTGGAETQYF
j_call: TRBJ1-2; cdr3_length: 12; v_call: TRBV28; d_call: .; clone_size: once; cdr3_nt: TGTGCCAGCAGTACTCGACAGGATGGCTACACCTTC; cdr3_aa: CASSTRQDGYTF
j_call: TRBJ2-3; cdr3_length: 14; v_call: TRBV18; d_call: .; clone_size: .; cdr3_nt: TGTGCCAGCTCACCACCGTCACACACAGATACGCAGTATTTT; cdr3_aa: CASSPPSHTDTQYF
j_call: TRBJ1-1; cdr3_length: 14; v_call: TRBV5-1; d_call: TRBD1; clone_size: .; cdr3_nt: TGCGCCAGCAGCGCAACACAGGGGGACACTGAAGCTTTCTTT; cdr3_aa: CASSATQGDTEAFF
j_call: TRBJ2-5; cdr3_length: 14; v_call: TRBV30; d_call: .; clone_size: .; cdr3_nt: TGTGCCTGGAGTGTAAGGCGGGATCAAGAGACCCAGTACTTC; cdr3_aa: CAWSVRRDQETQYF
j_call: TRBJ2-7; cdr3_length: 14; v_call: TRBV7-6; d_call: .; clone_size: .; cdr3_nt: TGTGCCAGCAGCTTACATGGACACAACTACGAGCAGTACTTC; cdr3_aa: CASSLHGHNYEQYF
j_call: TRBJ2-7; cdr3_length: 17; v_call: TRBV4-3; d_call: TRBD2; clone_size: .; cdr3_nt: TGCGCCAGCAGCCAGGCGCTTATGAGCGGGGGGGCCTACGAGCAGTACTTC; cdr3_aa: CASSQALMSGGAYEQYF
j_call: TRBJ1-2; cdr3_length: 13; v_call: TRBV6-5; d_call: TRBD1; clone_size: .; cdr3_nt: TGTGCCAGCAACAGGGGGGGACCCTATGGCTACACCTTC; cdr3_aa: CASNRGGPYGYTF